This T cell receptor beta chain was recovered during a study of cytomegalovirus exposure and HLA in healthy donors. In the study overall: One earlier analysis, a look at roughly 180 million T cells, found fewer than 140 million unique TCR beta sequences. Study observations and caveats: In a later analysis, roughly 17,000 TCR beta sequences were associated with HLA alleles at 0.05 false discovery rate.

It was with 60 Vbeta and 13 Jbeta primers that the PCR ran. Authors' analysis steps: Later, an analysis found 75 million to 100 million unique TCR beta chains, and around 10 million of these were shared. The method was immunoSEQ multiplex PCR; TCRdb's version includes in-frame clones alone and lacks a portion of them. V and J calls plus clone size are reproduced from that table; the DNA served to infer D and trimming. Among approximately 110,000 clones listed, 65% were seen once. The donors, nominally healthy at sampling, likely had unrecorded immune exposures. Comments on this clone: Its antigen is unidentified.

V dropped 5 bases and J dropped 4; count of bases not matched to a gene: 5. The CDR3 is made up of 14 amino acids. CDR1 and CDR2 from the germline V gene are LNHDA and SQIVND (reference sequence). The genes are TRBV19 and TRBJ2-7, with 10 bases that match TRBD1. The source is a man between 25 and 39 years old in good health and CMV-seropositive. Sequencing used PBMCs. Here the CDR3 reads CASSDRDRGYEQYF. Here the CDR3 DNA reads TGTGCCAGTAGTGATAGGGACAGGGGTTACGAGCAGTACTTC.